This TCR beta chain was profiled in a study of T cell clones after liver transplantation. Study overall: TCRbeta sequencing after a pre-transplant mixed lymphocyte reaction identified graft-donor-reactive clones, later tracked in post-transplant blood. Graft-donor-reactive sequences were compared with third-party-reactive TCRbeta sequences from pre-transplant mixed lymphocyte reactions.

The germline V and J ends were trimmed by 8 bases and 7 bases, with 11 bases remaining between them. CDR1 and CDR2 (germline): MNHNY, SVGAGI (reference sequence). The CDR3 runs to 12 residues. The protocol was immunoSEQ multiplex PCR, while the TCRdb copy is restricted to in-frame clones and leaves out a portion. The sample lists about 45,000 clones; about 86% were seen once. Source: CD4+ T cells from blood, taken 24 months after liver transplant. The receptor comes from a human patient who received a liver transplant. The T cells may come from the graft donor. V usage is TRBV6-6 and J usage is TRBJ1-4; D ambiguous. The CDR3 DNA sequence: TGTGCCAGCGGCGTGTGGGGTGAAAAACTGTTTTTT. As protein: CASGVWGEKLFF.